This T cell receptor (beta chain) was sequenced for a study of T cell clonality in common variable immunodeficiency. Study conclusions and caveats: Common variable immunodeficiency TCR beta sequences reportedly had fewer deletions and N-nucleotide insertions.

The CDR3 spans 16 residues. Germline lookup yields CDR1 GTSNPN and CDR2 SVGIG (reference sequence). V dropped 0 bases and J dropped 2; count of bases not matched to a gene: 5. Clones were sequenced by immunoSEQ multiplex PCR, and TCRdb holds only the in-frame ones, with some missing. The sample yields approximately 24,000 clones, without any singletons. This clone was seen a few times. Its specificity is not known. The read stops 3 residues short of the end of the CDR3; the missing end is completed from the germline J gene. CVID meant reduced serum IgG, IgA and/or IgM plus specific antibody deficiency. Aged about 9 to 70 years, CVID subjects averaged about 40 years old. Both groups were predominantly of Caucasian heritage. No CVID subject was ill or on immunomodulatory drugs when sampled.

The sample consisted of peripheral blood mononuclear cells. The genes are TRBV30 and TRBJ1-4; 8 nucleotides line up with TRBD1. This sequence was found in a human donor with common variable immunodeficiency. The CDR3 region is CAWSVGRGLTNEKLFF. Partial CDR3 DNA: TGTGCCTGGAGTGTCGGCAGGGGGCTCACTAATGAAAAA.